This T cell receptor (beta chain) was captured in a study of cytomegalovirus exposure and HLA in healthy donors. Study-wide background: The approximately 660 first-cohort repertoires shared a platform with the 120 validation repertoires, as reported in a later analysis.

Using immunoSEQ multiplex PCR, the repertoire was profiled, and TCRdb retains in-frame clones only, with some absent. This table has roughly 200,000 clones, roughly 84% appearing once. Overall study results and limits: Some public TCRs appeared in many individuals, while most sequences were rare. Confirmation in vitro established that a few CMV-associated chains were specific for CMV antigens.

Donors were drawn from the roughly 130-subject validation cohort, separate from the roughly 700-subject first cohort. In this sample, this clone turned up a few times. Its antigen is unidentified. This TCR was recovered from a woman between 18 and 30 years old in good health and CMV-seropositive. Sequencing was performed on PBMCs.

This CDR3 is CASSVGRAYGYTF. The CDR3 coding sequence is TGTGCCAGCAGCGTAGGGAGGGCCTATGGCTACACCTTC. The chain uses TRBV9 and TRBJ1-2; no definite D call. Germline values: CDR1 SGDLS, CDR2 YYNGEE. The CDR3 loop spans 13 amino acids. Trimming shortened V by 0 bases and J by 4 bases, and 7 bases separated the two germline ends.